The 21 T cell receptor beta chains given below trace back to one sample, sequenced in a study of vaccination effects on CD4 cells after COVID-19. Profiling relied on immunoSEQ multiplex PCR, and the TCRdb table lists in-frame clones only, not all of them. The data hold approximately 40,000 clones, with roughly 76% observed a single time. Expansion with viral peptide pools was applied to antigen-specific CD4+ T cells by the ViraFEST assay prior to sequencing. At the end of over 8 days of culture, CD4+ T cells were isolated. People in the vaccine group had not been infected with SARS-CoV-2 before, and their nucleocapsid antibodies were negative. Antigen specificity for these receptors is unknown. Sequenced material: CD4+ T cells from PBMCs cultured with SARS-CoV-2 spike peptides, taken before COVID-19 vaccination. The receptors were gathered from a human donor who received a COVID-19 vaccine.

The chain couples TRBV9 to TRBJ2-5, with D perhaps matching TRBD2 (5 bases). This CDR3 has 14 amino acids. Trimming stripped 0 bases from V and 5 bases from J, with 11 bases between. Per germline, CDR1 SGDLS and CDR2 YYNGEE. The CDR3 loop reads CASSVGGGGETQYF. Written as DNA, the CDR3 is TGTGCCAGCAGCGTAGGAGGTGGCGGGGAGACCCAGTACTTC.

This clone appeared a single time. The chain couples TRBV4-1 to TRBJ2-5; 8 nucleotides agree with TRBD1. This CDR3 contains 13 residues. Per the germline V gene, CDR1 is MGHRA and CDR2 is YSYEKL. J gave up 5 bases and V 5 bases, and 4 bases lay outside the gene matches. CDR3 sequence: CASSRTGLETQYF. CDR3 DNA sequence: TGCGCCAGCAGCAGGACAGGGCTGGAGACCCAGTACTTC.

The genes are TRBV6-5 and TRBJ1-5, with 10 bases fitting TRBD1. CDR1 MNHEY and CDR2 SVGAGI come from the germline V gene. Losses at the gene ends were 8 bases for V and 13 bases for J; bases not matched to a gene: 14. The CDR3 has 14 residues. CDR3 loop: CASRDGGTGASQHF. Written as DNA, the CDR3 is TGTGCCAGCCGCGATGGGGGGACAGGGGCCTCTCAGCATTTT.

This clone was seen just once. CDR3 bases: TGCGCCAGCAGCCAAGGGAAAGCGGGGGGGCTCCTTAGCACAGATACGCAGTATTTT. Translated: CASSQGKAGGLLSTDTQYF. The chain joins TRBV4-1 to TRBJ2-3; TRBD2 agrees at 10 bases. CDR1 and CDR2 from the germline V gene are MGHRA and YSYEKL. The trim removed 1 base at V and 0 bases at J, leaving 10 bases unmatched. The CDR3 is 19 residues long.

This clone was recorded only once. The J gene is TRBJ2-3, the V gene TRBV2, with TRBD2 matching over 10 bases. Germline lookup yields CDR1 SNHLY and CDR2 FYNNEI. The length of the CDR3 is 15 residues. Trimming at V came to 1 base and at J to 5 bases, leaving 3 bases not matched to a gene. CDR3 sequence (DNA): TGTGCCAGCAGTGAAGTGCTAGCGGGAGTAGATACGCAGTATTTT. Translation gives CASSEVLAGVDTQYF. The full variable domain, with the rest looked up from reference TRBV2 and TRBJ2-3, is EPEVTQTPSHQVTQMGQEVILRCVPISNHLYFYWYRQILGQKVEFLVSFYNNEISEKSEIFDDQFSVERPDGSNFTLKIRSTKLEDSAMYFCASSEVLAGVDTQYFGPGTRLTVL.

This chain connects TRBV27 to TRBJ1-1; D gene uncertain. The CDR3 extends over 11 amino acids. The germline CDR1 and CDR2 sequences are MNHEY and SMNVEV (reference sequence). V lost 6 bases to trimming and J lost 5 bases, with 7 bases between them. The CDR3 here is CASREGTEAFF. The DNA of the CDR3 is TGTGCCAGCAGGGAGGGAACTGAAGCTTTCTTT.

This sequence joins TRBV7-9 and TRBJ2-5; 8 bases line up with TRBD2. From germline, CDR1 is SEHNR and CDR2 FQNEAQ (reference sequence). The ends lost 7 bases at V and 0 bases at J; junction bases unmatched: 4. This CDR3 comprises 14 residues. This chain's CDR3 is CASNLRGDQETQYF. CDR3 in DNA: TGTGCCAGCAACCTGCGGGGGGACCAAGAGACCCAGTACTTC.

This clone was seen a handful of times. The chain has TRBV2 and TRBJ2-4; possible D gene TRBD2, 6 bases. V was shortened by 4 bases and J by 2 bases, with 12 bases between the two germline ends. The CDR3 covers 15 residues. Germline CDR1 reads SNHLY; CDR2 reads FYNNEI. In DNA form, the CDR3 reads TGTGCCAGCAGTGGGGAGGAGGGGTCCAAAAACATTCAGTACTTC. Translation gives CASSGEEGSKNIQYF.

The chain combines TRBV19 with TRBJ1-5; D remains ambiguous. In germline, CDR1 is LNHDA, CDR2 SQIVND (reference sequence). The CDR3 has 16 residues. V gave up 3 bases and J gave up 3 bases, with 15 bases separating them. The DNA of the CDR3 is TGTGCCAGTAGTATTGTGGGCCCCGCGCCCAATCAGCCCCAGCATTTT. It yields the protein CASSIVGPAPNQPQHF.

This chain connects TRBV7-9 to TRBJ1-2; 8 positions agree with TRBD1. The trim removed 5 bases at V and 4 bases at J, leaving 9 bases unmatched. This CDR3 has 15 amino acids. Germline V gene data show CDR1 as SEHNR and CDR2 as FQNEAQ (reference sequence). DNA for the CDR3: TGTGCCAGCAGCCCCCCCCTCGGACAGGGCTATGGCTACACCTTC. The encoded protein is CASSPPLGQGYGYTF.

This chain connects TRBV4-1 to TRBJ2-3; 8 nucleotides line up with TRBD2. After removal of 0 bases from V and 1 base from J, the junction contained 9 bases not matched to a gene. The CDR3 totals 18 residues. Germline values: CDR1 MGHRA, CDR2 YSYEKL. The CDR3: CASSQDSPLAGGTDTQYF. The CDR3 coding sequence is TGCGCCAGCAGCCAAGATTCCCCCCTAGCGGGCGGCACAGATACGCAGTATTTT.

This clone has more than one count but fewer than ten. The chain joins TRBV7-2 to TRBJ2-3; unclear D gene. The CDR3 has 14 residues. The germline gives CDR1 SGHTA, CDR2 FQGNSA. Trimming shortened V by 1 base and J by 3 bases, and 8 bases separated the two germline ends. This chain's CDR3 is CASSLVQGTDTQYF. The CDR3 DNA is TGTGCCAGCAGCTTAGTGCAAGGGACAGATACGCAGTATTTT.

The chain uses TRBV3-1 (or the pseudogene TRBV3-2) and TRBJ1-5, with 8 bases matching TRBD1. The germline V gene has CDR1 LGHDT and CDR2 YNNKEL (reference sequence). The J segment lost 1 base and the V segment lost 5 bases, leaving 4 bases of the junction unmatched. The CDR3 runs 15 residues. This CDR3 is CASSYGQGSNQPQHF. In nucleotides, the CDR3 is TGTGCCAGCAGCTACGGACAGGGCAGCAATCAGCCCCAGCATTTT.

The sample holds a few counts of this clone. The chain uses TRBV5-4 and TRBJ1-1; D gene uncertain. The ends were cut back, 0 bases at V and 2 bases at J, with 17 bases in the middle. Germline lookup yields CDR1 SGHNT and CDR2 YYREEE (reference sequence). The CDR3 is 17 residues long. This CDR3 is CASSLGWQSRSNTEAFF. The CDR3 DNA follows: TGTGCCAGCAGCTTGGGGTGGCAGTCTCGATCCAACACTGAAGCTTTCTTT. The full variable domain, completed using reference TRBV5-4 and TRBJ1-1, is ETGVTQSPTHLIKTRGQQVTLRCSSQSGHNTVSWYQQALGQGPQFIFQYYREEENGRGNFPPRFSGLQFPNYSSELNVNALELDDSALYLCASSLGWQSRSNTEAFFGQGTRLTVV.

The genes are TRBV7-8 and TRBJ1-5; 7 nucleotides agree with TRBD1. This CDR3 comprises 16 residues. Losses at the gene ends were 5 bases for V and 2 bases for J; bases not matched to a gene: 9. Germline V gene data show CDR1 as SGHVS and CDR2 as FQNEAQ. The CDR3 here is CASSGRWTGGNQPQHF. In DNA form, the CDR3 reads TGTGCCAGCAGCGGCCGATGGACAGGTGGCAATCAGCCCCAGCATTTT. Full variable domain (rest looked up from reference TRBV7-8 and TRBJ1-5): GAGVSQSPRYKVAKRGQDVALRCDPISGHVSLFWYQQALGQGPEFLTYFQNEAQLDKSGLPSDRFFAERPEGSVSTLKIQRTQQEDSAVYLCASSGRWTGGNQPQHFGDGTRLSIL.

The sample holds a few counts of this clone. V is TRBV25-1 and J is TRBJ2-7; D not resolved. Trimming stripped 5 bases from V and 1 base from J, with 12 bases between. This CDR3 has 14 amino acids. Germline loops: CDR1 MGHDK, CDR2 SYGVNS. CDR3 nucleotides: TGTGCCAGCAGTCCCGGTGGGTCATCCTACGAGCAGTACTTC. Translating gives CASSPGGSSYEQYF.

The V gene is TRBV28, the J gene TRBJ2-7; a weak D match, TRBD2 (6 bases). The CDR3 contains 10 residues. Germline V lookup: CDR1 MDHEN, CDR2 SYDVKM. V dropped 8 bases and J dropped 4 bases, with 6 bases sitting between them. The CDR3 loop reads CASGTYEQYF. The CDR3 nucleotides read TGTGCCAGCGGGACTTACGAGCAGTACTTC.

The V call is TRBV28, the J call TRBJ1-2; no clear D. V lost 2 bases, J lost 7 bases, and 17 bases lay in between. The CDR3 covers 15 residues. Germline V lookup: CDR1 MDHEN, CDR2 SYDVKM. The CDR3 loop is CASSLISWRAGGYTF. In DNA, the CDR3 is TGTGCCAGCAGTTTAATTTCTTGGCGGGCTGGTGGCTACACCTTC.

CDR3 residues: CASSSGTGSSGANVLTF. The CDR3 coding sequence is TGCGCCAGCAGCTCCGGGACAGGGTCTTCTGGGGCCAACGTCCTGACTTTC. The chain carries TRBV5-1 and TRBJ2-6; 9 bases fit TRBD1. The V gene's germline CDR1 is SGHRS and CDR2 YFSETQ. The CDR3 contains 17 residues. V gave up 3 bases and J gave up 1 base; unmatched junction bases: 5.

The chain carries TRBV3-1 (or the pseudogene TRBV3-2) and TRBJ1-3; D uncertain. The V and J ends lost 4 bases and 4 bases respectively, with 11 bases between them. This CDR3 comprises 14 residues. Per germline, CDR1 LGHDT and CDR2 YNNKEL (reference sequence). CDR3 in amino acids: CASSPQRTGNTIYF. The CDR3 nucleotides are TGTGCCAGCAGCCCTCAGAGGACGGGAAACACCATATATTTT.

V gene TRBV3-1 (or the pseudogene TRBV3-2) combines with J gene TRBJ1-1; no clear D gene. Germline V gene sequence: CDR1 LGHDT, CDR2 YNNKEL (reference sequence). The CDR3 covers 14 residues. V was cut by 1 base and J by 0 bases, with 6 bases left in between. CDR3 sequence (DNA): TGTGCCAGCAGCCAAGGTCAATTGAACACTGAAGCTTTCTTT. It specifies CASSQGQLNTEAFF.